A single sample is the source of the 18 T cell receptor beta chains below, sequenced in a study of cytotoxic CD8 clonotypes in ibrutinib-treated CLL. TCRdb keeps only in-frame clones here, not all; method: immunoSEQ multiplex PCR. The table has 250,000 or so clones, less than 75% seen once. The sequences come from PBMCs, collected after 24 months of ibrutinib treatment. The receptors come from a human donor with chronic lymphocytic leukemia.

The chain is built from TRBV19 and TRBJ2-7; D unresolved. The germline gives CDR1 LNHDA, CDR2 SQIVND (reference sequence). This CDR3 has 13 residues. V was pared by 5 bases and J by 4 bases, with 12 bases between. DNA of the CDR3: TGTGCCAGTAGTCCTACGGTAGGGTACGAGCAGTACTTC. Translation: CASSPTVGYEQYF.

The CDR3 bases are TGTGCCAGCAGCCTCCCAGCGGGGAAACCCTACGAGCAGTACTTC. The encoded protein is CASSLPAGKPYEQYF. This chain uses TRBV5-4 with TRBJ2-7; 7 nucleotides match TRBD2. The CDR3 is made up of 15 amino acids. Germline V lookup: CDR1 SGHNT, CDR2 YYREEE (reference sequence). V lost 4 bases, J lost 2 bases, and 9 bases stayed unmatched.

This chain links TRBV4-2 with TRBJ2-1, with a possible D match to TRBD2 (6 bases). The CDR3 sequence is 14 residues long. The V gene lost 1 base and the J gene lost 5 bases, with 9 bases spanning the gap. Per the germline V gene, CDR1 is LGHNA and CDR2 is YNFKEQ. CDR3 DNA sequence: TGTGCCAGCAGCCAAGTGGAGGGCGACAATGAGCAGTTCTTC. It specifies CASSQVEGDNEQFF.

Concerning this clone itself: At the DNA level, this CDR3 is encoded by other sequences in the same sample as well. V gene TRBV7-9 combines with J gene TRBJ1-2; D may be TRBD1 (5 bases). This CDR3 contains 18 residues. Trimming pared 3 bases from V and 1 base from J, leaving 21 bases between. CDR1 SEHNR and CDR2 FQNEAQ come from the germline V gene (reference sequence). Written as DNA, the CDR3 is TGTGCCAGCAGCTTCCCGTACCGCTCCGGGACTGATAACTATGGCTACACCTTC. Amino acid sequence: CASSFPYRSGTDNYGYTF.

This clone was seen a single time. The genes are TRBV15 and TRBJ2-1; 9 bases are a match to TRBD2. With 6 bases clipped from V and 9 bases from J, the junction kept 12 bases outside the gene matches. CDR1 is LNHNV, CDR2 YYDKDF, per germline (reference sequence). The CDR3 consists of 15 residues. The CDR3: CATRVYLAGTPEQFF. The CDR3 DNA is TGTGCCACCAGGGTGTATCTAGCGGGAACCCCTGAGCAGTTCTTC.

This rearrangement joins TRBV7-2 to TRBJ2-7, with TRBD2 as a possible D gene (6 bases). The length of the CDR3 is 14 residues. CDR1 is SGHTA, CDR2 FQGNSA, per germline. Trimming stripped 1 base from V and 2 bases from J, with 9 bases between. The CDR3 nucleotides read TGTGCCAGCAGCTTAGTACTAGCCCCCTACGAGCAGTACTTC. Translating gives CASSLVLAPYEQYF.

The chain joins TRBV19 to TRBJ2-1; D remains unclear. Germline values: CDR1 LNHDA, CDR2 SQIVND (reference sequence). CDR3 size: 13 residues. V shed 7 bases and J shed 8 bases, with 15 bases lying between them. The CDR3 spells CASTANTRDEQFF. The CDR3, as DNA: TGTGCCAGTACGGCAAATACCCGGGATGAGCAGTTCTTC.

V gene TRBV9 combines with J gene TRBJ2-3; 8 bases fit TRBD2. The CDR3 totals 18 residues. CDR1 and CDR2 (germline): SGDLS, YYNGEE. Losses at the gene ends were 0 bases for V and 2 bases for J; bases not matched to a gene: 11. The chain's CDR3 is CASSVVGTRAGSTDTQYF. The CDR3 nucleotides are TGTGCCAGCAGCGTAGTTGGGACTAGGGCGGGATCCACAGATACGCAGTATTTT.

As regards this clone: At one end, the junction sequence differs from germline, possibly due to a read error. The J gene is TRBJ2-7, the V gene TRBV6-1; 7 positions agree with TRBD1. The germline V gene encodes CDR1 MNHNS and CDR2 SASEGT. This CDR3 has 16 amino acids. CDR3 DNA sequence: TGTGCCATCAGTGATATCGATTCAGGGGGACCCTACGAGCAGTACTTC. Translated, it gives CAISDIDSGGPYEQYF.

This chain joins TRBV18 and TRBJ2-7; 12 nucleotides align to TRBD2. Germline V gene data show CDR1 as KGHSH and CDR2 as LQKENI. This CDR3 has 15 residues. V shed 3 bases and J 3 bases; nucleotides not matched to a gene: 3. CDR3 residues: CASSPLLAGGYEQYF. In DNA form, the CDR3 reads TGTGCCAGCTCACCTCTACTAGCGGGAGGCTACGAGCAGTACTTC. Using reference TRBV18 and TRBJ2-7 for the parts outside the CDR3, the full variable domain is NAGVMQNPRHLVRRRGQEARLRCSPMKGHSHVYWYRQLPEEGLKFMVYLQKENIIDESGMPKERFSAEFPKEGPSILRIQQVVRGDSAAYFCASSPLLAGGYEQYFGPGTRLTVT.

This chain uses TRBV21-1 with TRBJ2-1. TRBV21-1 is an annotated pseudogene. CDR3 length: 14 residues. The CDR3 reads CASSKGGVGDEQFF. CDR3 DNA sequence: TGTGCCAGCAGCAAAGGTGGGGTGGGTGATGAGCAGTTCTTC.

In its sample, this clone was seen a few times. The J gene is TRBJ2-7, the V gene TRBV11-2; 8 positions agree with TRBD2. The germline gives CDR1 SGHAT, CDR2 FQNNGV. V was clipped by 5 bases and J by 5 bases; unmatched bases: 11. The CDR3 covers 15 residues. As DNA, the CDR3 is TGTGCCAGCAGCCCATTCGGCGGGAGGTCTGACGAGCAGTACTTC. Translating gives CASSPFGGRSDEQYF.

DNA of the CDR3: TGTGCCAGCAGCCTATCGTATAGTGCTTACACAGATACGCAGTATTTT. It codes for CASSLSYSAYTDTQYF. The chain couples TRBV14 to TRBJ2-3; D is unresolved. The CDR3 has 16 residues. V dropped 4 bases and J dropped 2 bases, with 16 bases sitting between them. The germline gives CDR1 SGHDN, CDR2 FVKESK.

CDR3 bases: TGTGCCAGCAGTTTGGGACCGACCCCAAGCAATCAGCCCCAGCATTTT. Encoded protein: CASSLGPTPSNQPQHF. V usage is TRBV27 and J usage is TRBJ1-5; D perhaps matches TRBD1 (5 bases). CDR3 length: 16 amino acids. The V end was cut by 3 bases, the J end by 1 base, with 13 bases between. Looked up from germline, CDR1 is MNHEY and CDR2 is SMNVEV (reference sequence).

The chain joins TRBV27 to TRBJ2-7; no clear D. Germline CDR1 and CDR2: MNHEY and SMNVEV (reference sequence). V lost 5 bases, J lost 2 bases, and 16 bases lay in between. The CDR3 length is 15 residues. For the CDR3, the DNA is TGTGCCAGCAGTCTTAATCCCTATCGAGCCTACGAGCAGTACTTC. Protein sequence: CASSLNPYRAYEQYF.

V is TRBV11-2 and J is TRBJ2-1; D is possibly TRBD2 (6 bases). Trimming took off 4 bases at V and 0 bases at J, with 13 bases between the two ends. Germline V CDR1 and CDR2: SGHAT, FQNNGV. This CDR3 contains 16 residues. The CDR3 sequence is CASSYPSASSYNEQFF. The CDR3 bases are TGTGCCAGCAGCTACCCTAGCGCTAGCTCCTACAATGAGCAGTTCTTC.

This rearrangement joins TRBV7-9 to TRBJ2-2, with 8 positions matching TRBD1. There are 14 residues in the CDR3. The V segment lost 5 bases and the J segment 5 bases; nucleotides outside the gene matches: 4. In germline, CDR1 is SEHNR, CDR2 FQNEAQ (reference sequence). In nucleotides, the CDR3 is TGTGCCAGCAGCAGCCGACAGGGGACCGGGGAGCTGTTTTTT. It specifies CASSSRQGTGELFF.

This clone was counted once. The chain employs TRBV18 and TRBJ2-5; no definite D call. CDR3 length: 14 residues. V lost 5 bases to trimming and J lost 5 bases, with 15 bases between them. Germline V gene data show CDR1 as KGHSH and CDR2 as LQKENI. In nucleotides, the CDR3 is TGTGCCAGCTCATCGGCGGCCCTCGGGGAGACCCAGTACTTC. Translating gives CASSSAALGETQYF.